These T cell receptor beta chains were read from a single sample in a study of response to subunit inactivated influenza vaccine. One entry per CDR3 protein, called by TCRdb with MiXCR from the RT-PCR reads. Of 550,000 to 800,000 distinct CDR3 sequences in the sample, roughly 14% were seen once. The material sequenced was PBMCs from blood, taken approximately 12 days after vaccination. These receptor sequences come from a man aged 45-65 years who received an inactivated influenza vaccine. CDR3s include the opening cysteine and the closing phenylalanine or tryptophan. The D gene is left open where the match is weak. Size values are once, few and many counts, or a class for expanded clones, and some rows have none.

V: TRBV20-1; size: -; D: -; length: 12; J: TRBJ1-4; DNA: TGCAGTGCTTGGACGGCGGGTGAAAAACTGTTTTTT; CDR3: CSAWTAGEKLFF
V: TRBV5-6; size: few; D: TRBD2; length: 15; J: TRBJ2-3; DNA: TGTGCCAGCAGCTTGGGCGGGAGGGGCTCAGATACGCAGTATTTT; CDR3: CASSLGGRGSDTQYF
V: TRBV7-2; size: many; D: TRBD1; length: 15; J: TRBJ1-4; DNA: TGTGCCAGCAGCCCGACCGGGACAGGGTCGGAAAAACTGTTTTTT; CDR3: CASSPTGTGSEKLFF
V: TRBV28; size: -; D: -; length: 12; J: TRBJ2-7; DNA: TGTGCCAGCAGACTACCCGCTAGCAGGCAGTACTTC; CDR3: CASRLPASRQYF
V: TRBV7-2; size: few; D: -; length: 16; J: TRBJ2-3; DNA: TGTGCCAGCAGCGCATCCGGGACTCTCCCCACAGATACGCAGTATTTT; CDR3: CASSASGTLPTDTQYF
V: TRBV12-3/TRBV12-4; size: -; D: -; length: 13; J: TRBJ2-5; DNA: TGTGCCAGCAGTTTATTGCGGGTGGAGACCCAGTACTTC; CDR3: CASSLLRVETQYF
V: TRBV7-9; size: -; D: -; length: 11; J: TRBJ2-7; DNA: TGTGCCAGCAGCACCAACAGGGACTTGAACTTC; CDR3: CASSTNRDLNF
V: TRBV29-1; size: few; D: TRBD1; length: 13; J: TRBJ1-5; DNA: TGCAGCGTCGCGGGACAGGGGAATCAGCCCCAGCATTTT; CDR3: CSVAGQGNQPQHF
V: TRBV12-3/TRBV12-4; size: few; D: TRBD2; length: 17; J: TRBJ2-5; DNA: TGTGCCAGCAGTTTAGGGTGGGCGGGGACTACCAAAGAGACCCAGTACTTC; CDR3: CASSLGWAGTTKETQYF
V: TRBV7-3; size: -; D: -; length: 15; J: TRBJ2-3; DNA: TGTGCCAGCAGCTTAATAGCTAGCGCCACAGATACGCAGTATTTT; CDR3: CASSLIASATDTQYF
V: TRBV2; size: -; D: TRBD1; length: 14; J: TRBJ1-5; DNA: TGTGCCAGCAGTGAAGCCTTACAGGGGCAGCCCCAGCATTTT; CDR3: CASSEALQGQPQHF
V: TRBV7-2; size: few; D: TRBD1; length: 17; J: TRBJ2-5; DNA: TGTGCCAGCAGCTTTACCTTTCCGGGACAGGGGATGGAGACCCAGTACTTC; CDR3: CASSFTFPGQGMETQYF
V: TRBV20-1; size: few; D: -; length: 13; J: TRBJ1-5; DNA: TGCAGTGCCATGGACACGAGCAATCAGCCCCAGCATTTT; CDR3: CSAMDTSNQPQHF
V: TRBV7-8; size: -; D: TRBD1; length: 15; J: TRBJ2-7; DNA: TGTGCCAGCAGCTACAGGACAGGGGCCCCCTACGAGCAGTACTTC; CDR3: CASSYRTGAPYEQYF
V: TRBV6-1; size: few; D: TRBD2; length: 18; J: TRBJ2-3; DNA: TGTGCCAGCAGTGAAAGAAAACTAGCGGGGGGGCTGCGCCATACGCAGTATTTT; CDR3: CASSERKLAGGLRHTQYF
V: TRBV30; size: few; D: -; length: 12; J: TRBJ2-1; DNA: TGTGCCTGGAGTACCTACCAGGGTGAGCAGTTCTTC; CDR3: CAWSTYQGEQFF
V: TRBV2; size: -; D: -; length: 14; J: TRBJ2-3; DNA: TGTGCCAGCAGTGTAGGCAGGGTCACAGATACGCAGTATTTT; CDR3: CASSVGRVTDTQYF
V: TRBV7-8; size: many; D: TRBD1; length: 16; J: TRBJ2-3; DNA: TGTGCCAGCAGCAATCCCGGGACAGTAAATACAGATACGCAGTATTTT; CDR3: CASSNPGTVNTDTQYF
V: TRBV5-6; size: few; D: -; length: 16; J: TRBJ1-2; DNA: TGTGCCAGCAGCTTGGCCGGAGGGACTTCTAACTATGGCTACACCTTC; CDR3: CASSLAGGTSNYGYTF
V: TRBV6-5; size: -; D: -; length: 15; J: TRBJ2-6; DNA: TGTGCCAGCAGTTTACATGTCTCTGGGGCCAACGTCCTGACTTTC; CDR3: CASSLHVSGANVLTF
V: TRBV6-2/TRBV6-3; size: -; D: TRBD1; length: 13; J: TRBJ2-3; DNA: TGTGCCAGCAGTTGGACAGGGAGCGATACGCAGTATTTT; CDR3: CASSWTGSDTQYF
V: TRBV12-3/TRBV12-4; size: -; D: -; length: 15; J: TRBJ1-5; DNA: TGTGCCAGCAGTTTAGGGGGGCAGAACTACCAGCCCCAGCATTTT; CDR3: CASSLGGQNYQPQHF
V: TRBV15; size: few; D: -; length: 14; J: TRBJ2-5; DNA: TGTGCCACCAGCAGGGGTGACAGCAAAGAGACCCAGTACTTC; CDR3: CATSRGDSKETQYF
V: TRBV20-1; size: -; D: TRBD2; length: 14; J: TRBJ2-7; DNA: TGCAGTGCGGGACCTAGCGGATATACCTACGAGCAGTACTTC; CDR3: CSAGPSGYTYEQYF
V: TRBV20-1; size: many; D: TRBD2; length: 14; J: TRBJ2-7; DNA: TGCAGTGCGACGACTAGCGGCAGCTCCTACGAGCAGTACTTC; CDR3: CSATTSGSSYEQYF
V: TRBV20-1; size: -; D: TRBD2; length: 12; J: TRBJ2-7; DNA: TGCAGTGAGTTGGTGGGAGGGACCGAGCAGTACTTC; CDR3: CSELVGGTEQYF
V: TRBV7-2; size: -; D: TRBD2; length: 14; J: TRBJ2-3; DNA: TGTGCCAGCAGCCCGCTAGCGGGAGGGATAGGGCAGTATTTT; CDR3: CASSPLAGGIGQYF
V: TRBV30; size: -; D: TRBD1; length: 14; J: TRBJ1-2; DNA: TGTGCCTGGATCCGGGACAGGGGTGCCTATGGCTACACCTTC; CDR3: CAWIRDRGAYGYTF
V: TRBV20-1; size: -; D: TRBD2; length: 15; J: TRBJ2-1; DNA: TGCAGTGCTGGAGTTGGCGGGAGTATTAGGTATGAGCAGTTCTTC; CDR3: CSAGVGGSIRYEQFF
V: TRBV12-3/TRBV12-4; size: many; D: -; length: 13; J: TRBJ1-2; DNA: TGTGCCAGCAGTTTACCAGGGAGCTATGGCTACACCTTC; CDR3: CASSLPGSYGYTF
V: TRBV24-1; size: few; D: -; length: 15; J: TRBJ2-1; DNA: TGTGCCACCAGTGACCCTAGCAGCTCCTACAATGAGCAGTTCTTC; CDR3: CATSDPSSSYNEQFF
V: TRBV7-2; size: -; D: -; length: 16; J: TRBJ2-1; DNA: TGTGCCAGCAGCTTAATCCGGGGCGACTCCTACAATGAGCAGTTCTTC; CDR3: CASSLIRGDSYNEQFF
V: TRBV2; size: few; D: -; length: 15; J: TRBJ2-1; DNA: TGTGCCAGCACCCCCCGGGGCCTTTCCTACAATGAGCAGTTCTTC; CDR3: CASTPRGLSYNEQFF
V: TRBV25-1; size: few; D: -; length: 12; J: TRBJ2-7; DNA: TGTGCCAGCAGTGAAGACCCCTACGAGCAGTACTTC; CDR3: CASSEDPYEQYF
V: TRBV20-1; size: -; D: TRBD1; length: 13; J: TRBJ2-1; DNA: TGCAGTGCTAGACAGGGGGTCTACAATGAGCAGTTCTTC; CDR3: CSARQGVYNEQFF
V: TRBV7-9; size: -; D: -; length: 13; J: TRBJ2-7; DNA: TGTGCCAGCAGCGGGGATAGCTCCTACGAGCAGTACTTC; CDR3: CASSGDSSYEQYF
V: TRBV28; size: -; D: -; length: 16; J: TRBJ2-1; DNA: TGTGCCAGCAGTTGGGGGTTCCTAGCGACTACGGGTGAGCAGTTCTTC; CDR3: CASSWGFLATTGEQFF
V: TRBV6-4; size: few; D: -; length: 13; J: TRBJ2-2; DNA: TGTGCCAGCCGCGGGGTTGTGACCGGGGAGCTGTTTTTT; CDR3: CASRGVVTGELFF
V: TRBV7-6; size: -; D: -; length: 14; J: TRBJ2-1; DNA: TGTGCCAGCAGCAATGGGGGACACTACAATGAGCAGTTCTTC; CDR3: CASSNGGHYNEQFF
V: TRBV9; size: few; D: -; length: 15; J: TRBJ2-6; DNA: TGTGCCAGCAGCGTAGGCCTCTCTGGGGCCAACGTCCTGACTTTC; CDR3: CASSVGLSGANVLTF
V: TRBV4-2; size: few; D: -; length: 15; J: TRBJ2-1; DNA: TGTGCCAGCAGCCAAGATCCAGGGTACTACAATGAGCAGTTCTTC; CDR3: CASSQDPGYYNEQFF
V: TRBV20-1; size: -; D: TRBD1; length: 13; J: TRBJ1-2; DNA: TGCAGTGCCTCGACAGGGATCTTCTATGGCTACACCTTC; CDR3: CSASTGIFYGYTF
V: TRBV12-3/TRBV12-4; size: -; D: TRBD2; length: 16; J: TRBJ2-7; DNA: TGTGCCAGCAGTAAGGGACTAGCGGATCTCTGGGGGGAGCAGTACTTC; CDR3: CASSKGLADLWGEQYF
V: TRBV9; size: -; D: -; length: 13; J: TRBJ2-2; DNA: TGTGCCAGCAGCGTAGTTAGCTCCGGGGAGCTGTTTTTT; CDR3: CASSVVSSGELFF
V: TRBV24-1; size: few; D: TRBD1; length: 18; J: TRBJ1-5; DNA: TGTGCCACCAGTGACCACCCTGGACAGGGGCCCGTAGGGGAGCCCCAGCATTTT; CDR3: CATSDHPGQGPVGEPQHF
V: TRBV12-3/TRBV12-4; size: few; D: -; length: 14; J: TRBJ2-7; DNA: TGTGCCAGCAGTCCACGGCCTCGACCCTACGAGCAGTACTTC; CDR3: CASSPRPRPYEQYF
V: TRBV7-2; size: -; D: -; length: 14; J: TRBJ2-7; DNA: TGTGCCAGCAGCTGGAGTGGGAATCCCTACGAGCAGTACTTC; CDR3: CASSWSGNPYEQYF